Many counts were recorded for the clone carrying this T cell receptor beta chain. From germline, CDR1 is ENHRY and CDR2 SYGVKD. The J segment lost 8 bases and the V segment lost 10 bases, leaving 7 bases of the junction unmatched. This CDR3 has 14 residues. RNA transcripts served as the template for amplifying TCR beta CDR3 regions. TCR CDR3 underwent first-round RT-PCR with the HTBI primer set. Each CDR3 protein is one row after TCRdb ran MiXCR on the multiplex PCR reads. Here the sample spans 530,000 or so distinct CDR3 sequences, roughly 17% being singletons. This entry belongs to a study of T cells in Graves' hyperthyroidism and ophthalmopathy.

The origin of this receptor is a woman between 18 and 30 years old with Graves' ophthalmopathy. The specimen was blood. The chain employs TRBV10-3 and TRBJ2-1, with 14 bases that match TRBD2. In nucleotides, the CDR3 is TGTGCCACTGGGACTAGCGGGAGTTTGTATGAGCAGTTCTTC. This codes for CATGTSGSLYEQFF.